What follows is one TCR beta chain and its context. Germline-derived CDR1 and CDR2 are MNHNS and SASEGT. The CDR3 totals 15 residues. The V end was cut by 2 bases, the J end by 6 bases, with 17 bases between. This specimen comes from a study of blood T cell repertoires in COVID-19. Study-level background: The United States, Italy and Spain provided the acute and convalescent COVID-19 samples.

Per the original methods: The authors estimated nucleated cell counts from reference gene primer amplification. Clones were sequenced by immunoSEQ multiplex PCR, and TCRdb holds only the in-frame ones, with some missing. V and J calls and clone size come straight from that table; D and trimming were deduced from the DNA. The data hold tens of thousands of clones, with about 86% observed a single time. The sample comprised peripheral blood. The sequence came from a man between 70 and 80 years old with active COVID-19. The gene calls are TRBV6-1 and TRBJ2-7; D may be TRBD2 (6 bases). CDR3 DNA: TGTGCCAGCAGTGAACGTTGGGGGGTGGCGGGCGAGCAGTACTTC. Protein product: CASSERWGVAGEQYF.